This is a list of T cell receptor beta chains from one sample in a study of human T cells and chemical hapten exposure. TCRdb analysed the RACE reads with MiXCR anew, one entry per CDR3 protein. The repertoire consists of tens of thousands of distinct CDR3 sequences, with roughly a tenth occurring once and the leading ten covering roughly 2.3%. The specimen was whole blood, collected in connection with sensitization to the hapten diphenylcyclopropenone (DPC). The receptors derive from a woman in her 30s with alopecia areata. Some clones in this sample may be carry-over from other donors' samples. The CDR3 runs from the conserved cysteine through the conserved F or W. The D gene is left open where the match is weak. Expanded clones get a size class; other rows say once, few or many, or leave the size out.

d_gene	abundance	v_gene	j_gene	CDR3nt	CDR3aa
-	-	TRBV4-1	TRBJ1-2	TGCGCCAGCAGCCAACTTCAGGGGCCAAACTATGGCTACACCTTC	CASSQLQGPNYGYTF
-	many	TRBV27	TRBJ1-4	TGTGCCAGCAGTTCCGAGACAGAGAATGAAAAACTGTTTTTT	CASSSETENEKLFF
TRBD1	many	TRBV19	TRBJ1-6	TGTGCCAGTAGTATAATAACAGGGGGCCTGATGGATTCACCCCTCCACTTT	CASSIITGGLMDSPLHF
-	-	TRBV7-9	TRBJ2-3	TGTGCCAGCAGCTCTCAGGGGCCAGATACGCAGTATTTT	CASSSQGPDTQYF
-	-	TRBV6-1	TRBJ2-7	TGTGCCACCCGGCCAGTACTGTACGGCGAGCAGTACTTC	CATRPVLYGEQYF
-	many	TRBV29-1	TRBJ1-3	TGCAGCGTTGGATGGGGGGCTGGAAACACCATATATTTT	CSVGWGAGNTIYF
TRBD2	-	TRBV4-3	TRBJ2-7	TGCGCCAGCAGCCAAGATATAGCGGGGTTCCTCGTCGAGCAGTACTTC	CASSQDIAGFLVEQYF
-	many	TRBV20-1	TRBJ1-5	TGCAGTGCTAGAGATCTCGAGAGGCAGGCTCAGCCCCAGCATTTT	CSARDLERQAQPQHF
-	-	TRBV7-2	TRBJ2-2	TGTGCCAGCAGCTTAACACGTGACACCGGGGAGCTGTTTTTT	CASSLTRDTGELFF
-	many	TRBV6-5	TRBJ2-1	TGTGCCAGCAGTTACTCGAACGTAGGCGATGAGCAGTTCTTC	CASSYSNVGDEQFF
TRBD1	many	TRBV7-2	TRBJ2-4	TGTGCCAGCAGCTCTTCCAGGGGGCAGGGGTCCAAAAACATTCAGTACTTC	CASSSSRGQGSKNIQYF
TRBD2	many	TRBV4-3	TRBJ2-3	TGCGCCAGCAGCCAAGATTCCTGGGGGACTACCGGATCTAGCACAGATACGCAGTATTTT	CASSQDSWGTTGSSTDTQYF
-	many	TRBV7-9	TRBJ1-4	TGTGCCAGCAGCTTAGTCCAGGGTGGATCGGAAAAACTGTTTTTT	CASSLVQGGSEKLFF
-	many	TRBV5-8	TRBJ2-3	TGTGCCAGCAGCACCCCAGGCTCGAGGAGCACAGATACGCAGTATTTT	CASSTPGSRSTDTQYF
-	many	TRBV20-1	TRBJ2-7	TGCAGTGCTAGGATAACAGGGACCTACGAGCAGTACTTC	CSARITGTYEQYF
-	many	TRBV15	TRBJ2-3	TGTGCCACCAGCAGAGGGGATTGGGGTGGGGCCGGAGATACGCAGTATTTT	CATSRGDWGGAGDTQYF
-	many	TRBV11-2	TRBJ2-2	TGTGCCAGCAGCTTTCGAGGGAGCCACACCGGGGAGCTGTTTTTT	CASSFRGSHTGELFF
-	medium-sized	TRBV5-1	TRBJ1-1	TGCGCCAGCAGCTTGGCCCGCAAGGCTAAAGCTTTCTTT	CASSLARKAKAFF
-	-	TRBV6-2/TRBV6-3	TRBJ1-5	TGTGCCAGCAGGCAGAACAGTAATAGCAATCAGCCCCAGCATTTT	CASRQNSNSNQPQHF
-	few	TRBV3-1	TRBJ1-4	TGTGCCAGCAGCCAGGGAGACGGGAAACTGTTTTTT	CASSQGDGKLFF
-	few	TRBV29-1	TRBJ2-5	TGCAGCGTTGAACCTCAGGGCATGGGTTTCGAGACCCAGTACTTC	CSVEPQGMGFETQYF
-	few	TRBV9	TRBJ1-1	TGTGCCAGCAGCGTAGACAGGGTGAACACTGAAGCTTTCTTT	CASSVDRVNTEAFF
-	-	TRBV7-2	TRBJ1-1	TGTGCCAGCAGCTTAACGCCCAGGGCGAACACTGAAGCTTTCTTT	CASSLTPRANTEAFF
-	many	TRBV25-1	TRBJ2-3	TGTGCCAGCAGGAGGGAGGATACGCAGTATTTT	CASRREDTQYF
TRBD1	many	TRBV6-6	TRBJ2-2	TGTGCCAGCGGACAGGGGGCCACCGGGGAGCTGTTTTTT	CASGQGATGELFF
-	many	TRBV4-3	TRBJ2-7	TGCGCCAGCAGCCAAGATCTATCCGGCGGGGACCGCTCCTACGAGCAGTACTTC	CASSQDLSGGDRSYEQYF
-	-	TRBV4-1	TRBJ1-1	TGCGCCAGCAGCCAAGGCCCCTGGGGAGGCAATGAAGCTTTCTTT	CASSQGPWGGNEAFF
-	many	TRBV7-8	TRBJ1-1	TGTGCCAGCAGCTTAGGGGGACATTTGAACACTGAAGCTTTCTTT	CASSLGGHLNTEAFF
TRBD2	-	TRBV20-1	TRBJ2-1	TGCAGTGCTAGGCCCTGGACTAGCGTCCGCAATGAGCAGTTCTTC	CSARPWTSVRNEQFF
-	many	TRBV7-9	TRBJ2-1	TGTGCCAGCAGCTTCAGTTCTGCTTTCAATGAGCAGTTCTTC	CASSFSSAFNEQFF
-	many	TRBV7-9	TRBJ2-1	TGTGCCAGCAGCTCTCAGGGCCTCCCCTTCAATGAGCAGTTCTTC	CASSSQGLPFNEQFF
-	many	TRBV3-1	TRBJ2-1	TGTGCCAGCAGCCATAGGGTAGGGGTCGATTCCTACAATGAGCAGTTCTTC	CASSHRVGVDSYNEQFF